Below are 31 T cell receptor beta chains sequenced from a single sample in a study of PD-L1 blockade in urothelial cancer. Measured with immunoSEQ multiplex PCR; TCRdb has only the in-frame clones, and not every one. The sample shows 80,000 to 130,000 clones, over 80% of them seen only once. Specimen: PBMCs, collected around atezolizumab (anti-PD-L1) treatment. The receptors shown here come from a woman at least 80 years old with urothelial cancer.

This clone was observed once. The genes are TRBV19 and TRBJ1-4; D is unclear. V lost 6 bases and J 2 bases, leaving 13 bases between the germline ends. Germline V CDR1 and CDR2: LNHDA, SQIVND (reference sequence). The CDR3 has 15 residues. CDR3: CASRKTTTTNEKLFF. CDR3 nucleotide sequence: TGTGCCAGTAGGAAAACGACAACTACTAATGAAAAACTGTTTTTT. Drawing the rest from reference TRBV19 and TRBJ1-4, the complete variable domain is DGGITQSPKYLFRKEGQNVTLSCEQNLNHDAMYWYRQDPGQGLRLIYYSQIVNDFQKGDIAEGYSVSREKKESFPLTVTSAQKNPTAFYLCASRKTTTTNEKLFFGSGTQLSVL.

This rearrangement joins TRBV7-8 to TRBJ1-3, with D possibly TRBD1 on 5 matching bases. In germline, CDR1 is SGHVS, CDR2 FQNEAQ. The CDR3 runs to 16 residues. V lost 1 base and J 2 bases, leaving 12 bases between the germline ends. The CDR3 is CASSLGRGVTGNTIYF. In DNA form, the CDR3 reads TGTGCCAGCAGCTTAGGTCGGGGGGTTACTGGAAACACCATATATTTT.

The chain couples TRBV29-1 to TRBJ2-1; TRBD2 matches at 12 bases. This CDR3 is built from 14 residues. J gave up 8 bases and V 3 bases, and 5 bases lay outside the gene matches. Germline V gene lookup returns CDR1 SQVTM and CDR2 ANQGSEA. The CDR3 sequence: CSVEGLAGFYEQFF. CDR3 in DNA: TGCAGCGTTGAGGGACTAGCGGGTTTCTATGAGCAGTTCTTC.

This rearrangement joins TRBV28 to TRBJ2-7; 7 bases are a match to TRBD1. CDR3 size: 14 residues. With 5 bases clipped from V and 1 base from J, the junction kept 5 bases outside the gene matches. Germline assignment: CDR1 MDHEN and CDR2 SYDVKM. In DNA, the CDR3 is TGTGCCAGCAGTCAGGACAGGAGATCCTACGAGCAGTACTTC. Amino acids: CASSQDRRSYEQYF. Full variable domain (remainder filled in from reference TRBV28 and TRBJ2-7): DVKVTQSSRYLVKRTGEKVFLECVQDMDHENMFWYRQDPGLGLRLIYFSYDVKMKEKGDIPEGYSVSREKKERFSLILESASTNQTSMYLCASSQDRRSYEQYFGPGTRLTVT.

The chain has TRBV6-1 and TRBJ2-1; 8 nucleotides line up with TRBD2. CDR1 is MNHNS, CDR2 SASEGT, per germline. The CDR3 runs 13 residues. V lost 6 bases and J lost 5; bases outside the gene matches: 3. The CDR3 region has the DNA TGTGCCAGCAGCCGGACTAGCAACAATGAGCAGTTCTTC. As protein: CASSRTSNNEQFF.

V and J are TRBV5-4 and TRBJ1-1; no definite D call. CDR3 length equals 15 residues. The germline CDR1 and CDR2 sequences are SGHNT and YYREEE (reference sequence). The ends were cut back, 0 bases at V and 0 bases at J, with 9 bases in the middle. The CDR3 DNA reads as TGTGCCAGCAGCTTGGGGAGTTCTGTGAACACTGAAGCTTTCTTT. Amino acids: CASSLGSSVNTEAFF.

This rearrangement joins TRBV2 to TRBJ2-7, with D tentatively TRBD1 (5 bases). V was trimmed by 8 bases and J by 2 bases, leaving 10 bases between them. The V gene's germline CDR1 is SNHLY and CDR2 FYNNEI. The CDR3 totals 12 residues. For the CDR3, the DNA is TGTGCCAGCTTCAGGGAAACCTACGAGCAGTACTTC. Translated: CASFRETYEQYF.

The V call is TRBV19, the J call TRBJ1-5; possibly TRBD1 for D (6 bases). Trimming pared 8 bases from V and 5 bases from J, leaving 10 bases between. This CDR3 region has 12 residues. Germline V gene data show CDR1 as LNHDA and CDR2 as SQIVND (reference sequence). CDR3 sequence: CASSRQDQPQHF. The CDR3, as DNA: TGTGCCAGTTCGAGACAGGATCAGCCCCAGCATTTT.

This chain connects TRBV5-1 to TRBJ2-3, with 9 bases aligning to TRBD2. In germline, CDR1 is SGHRS, CDR2 YFSETQ. The CDR3 loop spans 15 amino acids. With 0 bases clipped from V and 4 bases from J, the junction kept 3 bases outside the gene matches. The CDR3 protein is CASSLGGRDPDTQYF. As DNA, the CDR3 is TGCGCCAGCAGCTTGGGCGGGAGGGATCCAGATACGCAGTATTTT.

The chain recombines TRBV19 with TRBJ1-1; D gene unclear. V dropped 4 bases and J dropped 1 base, with 7 bases sitting between them. From germline, CDR1 is LNHDA and CDR2 SQIVND (reference sequence). The length of the CDR3 is 13 residues. Here the CDR3 reads CASSTVSNTEAFF. CDR3 nucleotide sequence: TGTGCCAGTAGTACGGTCTCGAACACTGAAGCTTTCTTT.

The chain couples TRBV5-1 to TRBJ1-2; D may be TRBD1 (5 bases). From germline, CDR1 is SGHRS and CDR2 YFSETQ. This CDR3 is built from 16 residues. V lost 5 bases and J 0 bases, leaving 17 bases between the germline ends. CDR3 DNA sequence: TGCGCCAGCAGTCAGGGTCAGGGAAGAGCTAACTATGGCTACACCTTC. Translating gives CASSQGQGRANYGYTF.

The chain has TRBV27 and TRBJ2-7; 11 bases are a match to TRBD2. The CDR3 extends over 16 amino acids. Trimming removed 5 bases from V and 2 bases from J; junction bases left unmatched: 8. CDR1 and CDR2 (germline): MNHEY, SMNVEV (reference sequence). The CDR3 DNA reads as TGTGCCAGCAGTCACCAGACTAGCGGGGTAGCCTACGAGCAGTACTTC. Translating it yields CASSHQTSGVAYEQYF.

V gene TRBV5-1 combines with J gene TRBJ2-7; D call uncertain. Deletions cut 4 bases from V and 4 bases from J, with 15 bases between. CDR1 and CDR2 (germline): SGHRS, YFSETQ. There are 14 residues in the CDR3. The CDR3 DNA reads TGCGCCAGCAGCCCCCAAGGTAAAGCGTACGAGCAGTACTTC. It is translated as CASSPQGKAYEQYF.

The CDR3: CASSSYTSSGVAKNIQYF. The CDR3 nucleotides read TGTGCCAGCAGCTCTTATACATCTAGCGGAGTAGCCAAAAACATTCAGTACTTC. The J gene is TRBJ2-4, the V gene TRBV7-3; 7 positions match TRBD2. The J segment lost 0 bases and the V segment lost 4 bases, leaving 12 bases of the junction unmatched. Germline CDR1 and CDR2: SGHTA and FQGTGA. The CDR3 loop spans 18 amino acids.

This clone was counted only a few times. This chain links TRBV30 with TRBJ1-5, with a weak D call TRBD1 (5 bases). V dropped 4 bases and J dropped 0 bases, with 7 bases sitting between them. In germline, CDR1 is GTSNPN, CDR2 SVGIG (reference sequence). CDR3 size: 13 residues. CDR3 protein: CAWNGGSNQPQHF. DNA of the CDR3: TGTGCCTGGAACGGGGGTAGCAATCAGCCCCAGCATTTT.

The chain links TRBV18 to TRBJ1-4; no reliable D call. The CDR3 spans 16 residues. Between the trimmed V and J ends, which lost 4 bases and 0 bases, there was a span of 12 bases. CDR1 and CDR2 (germline): KGHSH, LQKENI. The CDR3 reads CASSRSSVATNEKLFF. Written as DNA, the CDR3 is TGTGCCAGCTCACGTTCCAGCGTTGCAACTAATGAAAAACTGTTTTTT.

CDR3 loop: CASSLMAGGPSTDTQYF. DNA for the CDR3: TGTGCCAGCAGCTTGATGGCGGGAGGGCCCAGCACAGATACGCAGTATTTT. The V gene is TRBV5-4, the J gene TRBJ2-3; 9 bases map to TRBD2. The CDR3 length is 17 residues. V lost 1 base to trimming and J lost 0 bases; unmatched junction nucleotides: 6. From germline, CDR1 is SGHNT and CDR2 YYREEE (reference sequence). Together with reference TRBV5-4 and TRBJ2-3, the CDR3 gives the full variable domain: ETGVTQSPTHLIKTRGQQVTLRCSSQSGHNTVSWYQQALGQGPQFIFQYYREEENGRGNFPPRFSGLQFPNYSSELNVNALELDDSALYLCASSLMAGGPSTDTQYFGPGTRLTVL.

This chain joins TRBV10-1 and TRBJ2-7; tentatively, D is TRBD1 (6 bases). Germline V gives CDR1 WNHNN, CDR2 SYGVQD (reference sequence). The V gene lost 2 bases and the J gene lost 5 bases, with 13 bases spanning the gap. The CDR3 extends over 14 amino acids. The CDR3 nucleotides are TGCGCCAGCAGTGAGAAACAGGGTATCCACGAGCAGTACTTC. Its protein is CASSEKQGIHEQYF.

The chain links TRBV19 to TRBJ2-1, with 9 bases aligning to TRBD2. This CDR3 spans 16 amino acids. The germline CDR1 and CDR2 sequences are LNHDA and SQIVND (reference sequence). J lost 7 bases, V lost 7 bases, and 14 bases had no gene match. As DNA, the CDR3 is TGTGCCAGTATCCGAGATAGCGGGAGTGGATGGAATGAGCAGTTCTTC. This gives the protein CASIRDSGSGWNEQFF.

This chain links TRBV30 with TRBJ2-5; TRBD2 aligns across 14 bases. Losses at the gene ends were 0 bases for V and 4 bases for J; bases not matched to a gene: 4. Germline CDR1 and CDR2: GTSNPN and SVGIG (reference sequence). The CDR3 has 16 residues. This CDR3 is CAWSVAGLAGGETQYF. CDR3 nucleotide sequence: TGTGCCTGGAGTGTTGCCGGACTAGCGGGAGGAGAGACCCAGTACTTC.

V usage is TRBV19 and J usage is TRBJ1-2; 8 nucleotides align to TRBD1. Trimming at V came to 6 bases and at J to 3 bases, leaving 12 bases not matched to a gene. This CDR3 has 16 amino acids. Germline CDR1 is LNHDA and CDR2 is SQIVND (reference sequence). The CDR3 nucleotides read TGTGCCAGTAGGCCTGCAGGACAGGGTGTCTACTATGGCTACACCTTC. Translation gives CASRPAGQGVYYGYTF. Filled out from reference TRBV19 and TRBJ1-2, the complete variable domain reads DGGITQSPKYLFRKEGQNVTLSCEQNLNHDAMYWYRQDPGQGLRLIYYSQIVNDFQKGDIAEGYSVSREKKESFPLTVTSAQKNPTAFYLCASRPAGQGVYYGYTFGSGTRLTVV.

V and J are TRBV28 and TRBJ2-1, with TRBD2 as a possible D gene (5 bases). The CDR3 is 16 residues long. V lost 5 bases and J 0 bases, leaving 14 bases between the germline ends. Germline values: CDR1 MDHEN, CDR2 SYDVKM. CDR3 loop: CASSSLAASSYNEQFF. CDR3 DNA: TGTGCCAGCAGTAGCCTAGCCGCGAGCTCCTACAATGAGCAGTTCTTC.

CDR3 sequence (DNA): TGTGCCAGCAGCCCTCGGACAGGAGGGAATGAGCAGTTCTTC. It codes for CASSPRTGGNEQFF. This chain connects TRBV7-9 to TRBJ2-1, with a possible D match to TRBD1 (7 bases). V lost 5 bases and J 7 bases, leaving 15 bases between the germline ends. Germline V gene sequence: CDR1 SEHNR, CDR2 FQNEAQ (reference sequence). The CDR3 length is 14 residues.

Here the CDR3 DNA reads TGTGCCAGCAGCTTCAGAGCGGGAGGTACCTACGAGCAGTACTTC. This codes for CASSFRAGGTYEQYF. This chain uses TRBV13 with TRBJ2-7; TRBD2 matches at 9 bases. This CDR3 has 15 amino acids. V shed 3 bases and J 2 bases; nucleotides not matched to a gene: 5. Germline lookup yields CDR1 PRHDT and CDR2 FYEKMQ (reference sequence). Based on the CDR3 plus reference TRBV13 and TRBJ2-7, the full variable domain is AAGVIQSPRHLIKEKRETATLKCYPIPRHDTVYWYQQGPGQDPQFLISFYEKMQSDKGSIPDRFSAQQFSDYHSELNMSSLELGDSALYFCASSFRAGGTYEQYFGPGTRLTVT.

This chain uses TRBV28 with TRBJ1-2, with 8 positions matching TRBD1. The germline gives CDR1 MDHEN, CDR2 SYDVKM. The V and J ends lost 5 bases and 7 bases, in that order; junction bases with no gene match: 6. The CDR3 is made up of 13 amino acids. The DNA for the CDR3 is TGTGCCAGCAGTCAAGCCAGGGGGCGTGGCTACACCTTC. Its translation is CASSQARGRGYTF.

The chain combines TRBV7-8 with TRBJ1-2; possibly TRBD1 for D (5 bases). The CDR3 consists of 14 residues. CDR1 and CDR2 from the germline V gene are SGHVS and FQNEAQ. The V end was cut by 0 bases, the J end by 4 bases, with 9 bases between. CDR3 sequence (DNA): TGTGCCAGCAGCTTAGCTCGGCAGGGCTATGGCTACACCTTC. Protein product: CASSLARQGYGYTF.

This chain connects TRBV28 to TRBJ2-3; 7 positions match TRBD2. Germline assignment: CDR1 MDHEN and CDR2 SYDVKM. The CDR3 spans 14 residues. V trimming: 5 bases; J trimming: 0 bases; junction bases outside the gene matches: 2. In DNA form, the CDR3 reads TGTGCCAGCAGTAGTAGCGGGAGCACAGATACGCAGTATTTT. Its translation is CASSSSGSTDTQYF.

V and J are TRBV28 and TRBJ2-3, with 11 bases that match TRBD1. This CDR3 contains 16 residues. Germline lookup yields CDR1 MDHEN and CDR2 SYDVKM. V was pared by 2 bases and J by 4 bases, with 5 bases of the junction left unmatched. The CDR3 spells CASSLTGQGVSDTQYF. CDR3 nucleotides: TGTGCCAGCAGTTTAACGGGACAGGGGGTCTCAGATACGCAGTATTTT.

This chain links TRBV6-5 with TRBJ2-3; TRBD1 matches 7 bases. The ends lost 4 bases at V and 4 bases at J; junction bases unmatched: 11. Per germline, CDR1 MNHEY and CDR2 SVGAGI. The CDR3 has 16 amino acids. The CDR3 is CASSSLGSQGADTQYF. CDR3 in DNA: TGTGCCAGCAGTTCCTTAGGCTCCCAGGGGGCAGATACGCAGTATTTT.

The sample holds a few counts of this clone. The V gene is TRBV9, the J gene TRBJ2-5, with 7 positions matching TRBD1. V was pared by 3 bases and J by 5 bases, with 16 bases of the junction left unmatched. Per germline, CDR1 SGDLS and CDR2 YYNGEE. The CDR3 covers 17 residues. The CDR3 is CASSAAPTGAMGETQYF. DNA of the CDR3: TGTGCCAGCAGCGCAGCCCCCACAGGGGCAATGGGGGAGACCCAGTACTTC.

The gene calls are TRBV19 and TRBJ1-4; D remains ambiguous. The germline V gene encodes CDR1 LNHDA and CDR2 SQIVND (reference sequence). This CDR3 spans 12 amino acids. V was pared by 0 bases and J by 9 bases, with 5 bases between. CDR3: CASSIEAKKLFF. CDR3 in DNA: TGTGCCAGTAGTATAGAGGCAAAAAAACTGTTTTTT.